This TCR beta chain appears in the sequencing data of a study of T-cell reconstitution after alpha-beta-depleted transplantation in children. Study-wide results and caveats: Diversity and T-cell counts at one year after transplant derived mostly from new T cells. Recipient T cells and thymic progenitors that survived were the source of the high TCRbeta diversity seen at day 60 in some patients.

During its preparation, the TCRbeta library received unique molecular identifiers. In TCRdb, the PCR reads were re-called with MiXCR into one record per CDR3 protein. Here the sample spans around 90,000 distinct CDR3 sequences, about 14% being singletons. The CDR3 length is 13 residues. V was shortened by 5 bases and J by 5 bases, with 12 bases between the two germline ends. The V gene's germline CDR1 is SEHNR and CDR2 FQNEAQ (reference sequence). Concerning this clonotype itself: The antigen is undetermined.

The chain is built from TRBV7-9 and TRBJ2-5, with D perhaps matching TRBD2 (6 bases). Sequencing used PBMCs, mostly from graft donor cells, obtained 180 days after TCRalphabeta/CD19-depleted stem cell transplant. This sequence was found in a male patient between 2 and 10 years old who had a stem cell transplant for acute lymphoblastic leukemia, so the T cells may come from the graft donor. The CDR3 bases are TGTGCCAGCAGCCCGGCGGGGTCGGAGACCCAGTACTTC. This codes for CASSPAGSETQYF.